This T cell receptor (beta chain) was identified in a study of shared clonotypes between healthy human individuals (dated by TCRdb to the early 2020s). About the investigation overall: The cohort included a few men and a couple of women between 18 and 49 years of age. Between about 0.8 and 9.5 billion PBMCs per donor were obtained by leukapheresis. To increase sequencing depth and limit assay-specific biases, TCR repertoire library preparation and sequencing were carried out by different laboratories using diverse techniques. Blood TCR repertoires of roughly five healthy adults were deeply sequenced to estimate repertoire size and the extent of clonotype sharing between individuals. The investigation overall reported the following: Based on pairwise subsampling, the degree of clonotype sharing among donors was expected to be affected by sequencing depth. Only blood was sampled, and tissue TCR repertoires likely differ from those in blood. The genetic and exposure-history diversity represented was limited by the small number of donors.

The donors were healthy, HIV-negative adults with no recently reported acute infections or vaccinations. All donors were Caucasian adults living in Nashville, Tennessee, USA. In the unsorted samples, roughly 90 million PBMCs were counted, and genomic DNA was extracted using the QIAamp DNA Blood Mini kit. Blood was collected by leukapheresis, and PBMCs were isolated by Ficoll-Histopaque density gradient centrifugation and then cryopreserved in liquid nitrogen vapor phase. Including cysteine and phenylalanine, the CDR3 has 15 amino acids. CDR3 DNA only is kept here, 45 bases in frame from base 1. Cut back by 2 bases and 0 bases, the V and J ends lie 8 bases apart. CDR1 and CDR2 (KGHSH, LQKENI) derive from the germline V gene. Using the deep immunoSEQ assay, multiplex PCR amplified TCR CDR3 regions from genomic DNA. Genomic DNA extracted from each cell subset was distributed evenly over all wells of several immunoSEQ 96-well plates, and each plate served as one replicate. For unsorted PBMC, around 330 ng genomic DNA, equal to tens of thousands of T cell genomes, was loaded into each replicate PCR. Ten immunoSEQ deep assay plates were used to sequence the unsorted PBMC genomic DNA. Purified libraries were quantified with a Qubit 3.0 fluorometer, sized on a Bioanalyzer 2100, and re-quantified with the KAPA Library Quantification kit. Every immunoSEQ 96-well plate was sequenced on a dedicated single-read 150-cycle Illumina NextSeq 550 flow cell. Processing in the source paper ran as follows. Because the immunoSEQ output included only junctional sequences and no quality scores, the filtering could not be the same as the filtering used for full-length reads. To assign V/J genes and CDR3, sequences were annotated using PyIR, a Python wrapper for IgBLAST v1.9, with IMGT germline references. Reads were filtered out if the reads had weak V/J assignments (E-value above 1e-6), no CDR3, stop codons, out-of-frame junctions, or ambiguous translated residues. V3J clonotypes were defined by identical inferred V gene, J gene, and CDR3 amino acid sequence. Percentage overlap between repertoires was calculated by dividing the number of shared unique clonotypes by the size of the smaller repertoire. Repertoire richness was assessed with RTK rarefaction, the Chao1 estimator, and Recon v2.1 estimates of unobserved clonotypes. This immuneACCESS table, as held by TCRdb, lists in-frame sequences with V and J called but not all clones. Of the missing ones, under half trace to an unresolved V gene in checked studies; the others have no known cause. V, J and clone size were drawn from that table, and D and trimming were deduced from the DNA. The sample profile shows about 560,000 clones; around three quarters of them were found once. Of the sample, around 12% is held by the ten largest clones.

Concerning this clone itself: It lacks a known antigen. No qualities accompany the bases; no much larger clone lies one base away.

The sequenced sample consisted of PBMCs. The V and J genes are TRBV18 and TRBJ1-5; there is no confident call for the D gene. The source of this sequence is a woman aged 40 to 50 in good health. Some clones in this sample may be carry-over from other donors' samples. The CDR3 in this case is CASSPRQDSNQPQHF. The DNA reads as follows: TGTGCCAGCTCACCAAGGCAAGATAGCAATCAGCCCCAGCATTTT.